This TCR beta chain comes out of a study of blood T cell repertoires in COVID-19. Study-level background: The United States, Italy and Spain supplied acute and convalescent COVID-19 samples.

The protocol was immunoSEQ multiplex PCR, while the TCRdb copy is restricted to in-frame clones and leaves out a portion. Of more than 200,000 clones listed, about 80% are singletons. The germline CDR1 and CDR2 sequences are LNHNV and YYDKDF (reference sequence). Germline trimming cut 3 bases from V and 1 base from J; bases unmatched to any gene: 5. The CDR3 covers 15 residues. This clone was picked up a small number of times. The receptor was isolated from a woman older than 75 with active or convalescent COVID-19. The sample comprised peripheral blood. The chain couples TRBV15 to TRBJ1-1; 7 nucleotides agree with TRBD1. The CDR3 DNA sequence: TGTGCCACCAGCAGTGACAGGGTGAGGAACACTGAAGCTTTCTTT. Translated, it gives CATSSDRVRNTEAFF. The full variable domain, completed using reference TRBV15 and TRBJ1-1, is DAMVIQNPRYQVTQFGKPVTLSCSQTLNHNVMYWYQQKSSQAPKLLFHYYDKDFNNEADTPDNFQSRRPNTSFCFLDIRSPGLGDTAMYLCATSSDRVRNTEAFFGQGTRLTVV.